This T cell receptor (beta chain) was captured in a study of blood T cells in healthy people across ages (dated by TCRdb to between 2015 and 2016). Background for the entire study: In model experiments, template switching captured roughly one uniquely barcoded TCR beta cDNA molecule for every two T cells. Using deep sequencing normalized with unique cDNA molecular identifiers, the study measured how TCR beta repertoire diversity changes with age. The donors were split into four age groups: young (average roughly 15 years), middle-aged (about 40), aged (approximately 60) and long-lived (roughly 77). For two donors (one aged 18 to 30 and one aged 80 or older), the study analyzed two additional independent replicas of 1 million unique cDNA reads from the same blood draw. General study outcomes and caveats: There was a strong correlation between observed TCR beta diversity and the percentage of naive T cells measured by flow cytometry. Compared with the aged group, the long-lived group had more naive CD4+ T cells, fewer expanded clones and increased TCR diversity, suggesting age selection. As age increased, observed TCR beta diversity per million T cells dropped in a roughly linear way, and a significant reduction was already evident by age 40. Estimates of total diversity based on one million sequenced T cells were regarded as lower bounds and as underestimates. The CMV infection status of donors was not known, potentially confounding age-related changes in expanded clonotypes. Conclusive comparison of naive and antigen-experienced compartments was prevented by the profiling of bulk unsorted PBMCs.

Donors were roughly 40 systemically healthy Caucasian individuals from Russia aged 6 to 90 years. Each donor gave 8 to 10 milliliters of peripheral blood, drawn into EDTA-treated Vacutainer tubes. Ficoll-Paque density-gradient centrifugation was used to isolate PBMCs, with at least 6 million per sample. Trizol reagent was used to extract total RNA from the PBMCs, yielding at least 5 micrograms per sample. For every donor, flow cytometry on a PBMC aliquot measured the percentage of naive CD45RAhigh/CD27high T cells. The library came from 5' RACE. These reads were obtained on an Illumina HiSeq 2500. The second PCR ran for about 6 to 12 cycles and used a J-beta primer mix along with a sample-barcoded 5' primer. A unique molecular identifier was introduced onto each TCR beta cDNA molecule by a template-switch 5' adaptor carrying 12 random nucleotides. Each sample yielded at least 2.5 million CDR3-containing paired-end reads. All of the RNA was converted into first-strand cDNA using the Mint cDNA synthesis kit, with a TRBC-specific oligonucleotide serving as the primer. After uracil-DNA glycosylase treatment, a first 18-cycle PCR used universal primers M1SS and BC2_uni_R on all cDNA. The original pipeline was this. For normalization, 1 million high-quality reads, each with a distinct molecular identifier, were randomly selected from each sample. Instead of being binned into consensus sequences, reads with shared molecular identifiers were discarded. MiTCR, set to a Q25 quality threshold and the strictest error-elimination algorithm, was used for CDR3 identification, clonotype clustering and error correction. Lower-bound total TCR beta diversity was estimated with a nonparametric unseen species model using Euler transformation. TCRdb took the public reads, trimmed them with fastp at Q25, ran MiXCR for clone calling and kept in-frame beta chains. CDR3 protein duplicates are merged, each entry listing the most common genes and DNA. The V and J calls here are based on TCRdb, not the publication. The sample table shows some 1,000,000 distinct CDR3 sequences, and roughly 24% are seen once. The leading ten clones occupy 0.65% to 0.75% of the sample.

The germline V gene yields SGHTA for CDR1 and FQGNSA for CDR2. From cysteine to phenylalanine, the CDR3 is 16 amino acids long. The only DNA kept is the CDR3, 48 bases in frame from the first base. V and J are trimmed by 5 bases and 2 bases, and the gene matches miss 9 bases of the junction. This clonotype was detected a few times. Its antigen is not yet known. No quality values exist for individual bases; no much larger clone is one base distant. This sample also appeared in a second study, on T cells of mothers and their children. As that second study puts it: Donors were nine systemically healthy Caucasian individuals: three mothers and their six children. cDNA synthesis consumed the entire amount of extracted RNA, loaded at about 1.5 ug RNA in each 15 ul reaction. Sample barcodes and 2-4 random nucleotides were added via the M1S primer in the second PCR. Over 9.5 million TCR beta CDR3 reads came from each mother, compared with around 3 million reads from each child. In both related and unrelated pairs, thymic selection shapes the output of TCR recombination in a similar way, with inherited differences having only a minor effect. Normalized repertoire overlap was always found to be slightly, but never significantly, higher in related mother-child pairs than in unrelated mother-child pairs. No persistent microchimeric T cell clones were detected, at a sensitivity of around 97 clones per million clonotypes. In the study, deep NGS was used to compare the TCR beta repertoires of mothers and children, and features distinguishing related mother-child pairs from unrelated individuals were sought. On average, the children were approximately 12 +/- 4 years old, while the mothers were around 42 +/- 4 years old. After adapters were ligated using NEBNext reagents, the libraries underwent 100+100 nt paired-end sequencing on an Illumina HiSeq 2000. To prevent cross-contamination, the mother and child libraries were prepared one month apart and sequenced in separate runs. Each donor had between about 450,000 and 2,200,000 distinct TCR beta clonotypes identified. Naive TCR beta clonotypes were estimated from low-frequency clonotypes matched to each donor's FACS-determined naive share, without sorting.

The V and J segments used are TRBV7-2 and TRBJ2-7, with 10 bases matching TRBD2. The source is a girl aged 2-10 years in good health. Input material: blood. For the CDR3, the sequence is CASSGYSGGLPYEQYF. The DNA sequence is given as TGTGCCAGCAGCGGATATAGCGGGGGGCTACCCTACGAGCAGTACTTC.